One sample yielded the 26 T cell receptor beta chains listed below, sequenced in a study of blood T cell repertoires in COVID-19. The assay was immunoSEQ multiplex PCR, and TCRdb's table has in-frame clones only and misses some. This sample has 200,000 or so clones, with 70% to 90% found just once. The sequenced material came from peripheral blood. The origin of the receptors is a man in his sixties with acute or convalescent COVID-19.

This chain connects TRBV7-2 to TRBJ2-1, with D possibly TRBD2 on 5 matching bases. Germline lookup yields CDR1 SGHTA and CDR2 FQGNSA. V was shortened by 3 bases and J by 12 bases, with 12 bases between the two germline ends. The CDR3 contains 12 residues. As DNA, the CDR3 is TGTGCCAGCAGCTTTAATGACTACATGCAGTTCTTC. Amino acids: CASSFNDYMQFF.

This clone was detected only a few times. Within the sample, other DNA sequences also encode this same CDR3. The chain links TRBV5-8 to TRBJ1-3; no clear D gene. This CDR3 contains 14 residues. CDR1 is SGHTS, CDR2 YDEGEE, per germline. Trimming shortened V by 2 bases and J by 0 bases, and 6 bases separated the two germline ends. The CDR3 protein is CASSLQSSGNTIYF. CDR3 nucleotides: TGTGCCAGCAGCTTACAGAGCTCTGGAAACACCATATATTTT.

The CDR3 coding sequence is TGTGCCAGCCTTGCCCAGGGACAGCCATATGGCTACACCTTC. Its translation: CASLAQGQPYGYTF. The chain recombines TRBV28 with TRBJ1-2, with TRBD1 identical over 7 bases. CDR1 is MDHEN and CDR2 is SYDVKM in the germline V gene. Losses at the gene ends were 8 bases for V and 5 bases for J; bases not matched to a gene: 11. The CDR3 covers 14 residues.

The chain employs TRBV28 and TRBJ1-4, with D unresolved. The germline V gene encodes CDR1 MDHEN and CDR2 SYDVKM. Between the trimmed V and J ends, which lost 5 bases and 0 bases, there was a span of 16 bases. This CDR3 has 17 residues. The CDR3 sequence: CASSRPVKRSTNEKLFF. DNA for the CDR3: TGTGCCAGCAGTCGACCGGTTAAGCGGTCAACTAATGAAAAACTGTTTTTT.

This clone was observed once. V usage is TRBV27 and J usage is TRBJ1-6; D gene uncertain. This CDR3 has 14 residues. Trimming pared 6 bases from V and 7 bases from J, leaving 13 bases between. Germline assignment: CDR1 MNHEY and CDR2 SMNVEV (reference sequence). CDR3 coding DNA: TGTGCCAGCAGCCCGACTAGGCTAAATTCACCCCTCCACTTT. Its translation: CASSPTRLNSPLHF.

A remark on this clone: One junction end disagrees with the germline gene, perhaps due to a read error. The chain combines TRBV9 with TRBJ2-3; D remains unclear. This CDR3 region has 12 residues. The germline V gene has CDR1 SGDLS and CDR2 YYNGEE. CDR3 bases: TGTGCCAGCAGCCTTAGCAAAGATACGCAGTATTTT. Encoded protein: CASSLSKDTQYF.

The V and J genes are TRBV7-8 and TRBJ2-5; D perhaps matches TRBD2 (6 bases). Germline V gene data show CDR1 as SGHVS and CDR2 as FQNEAQ. V lost 8 bases and J lost 5, with 18 bases in between. This CDR3 comprises 14 residues. CDR3 region: CASARLGLGETQYF. CDR3 nucleotides: TGTGCCAGCGCCCGACTGGGACTCGGCGAGACCCAGTACTTC.

The chain uses TRBV18 and TRBJ1-5, with TRBD1 identical over 10 bases. Unmatched junction bases numbered 3, after V lost 4 bases and J lost 6 bases. CDR3 size: 14 residues. Germline CDR1 and CDR2: KGHSH and LQKENI. CDR3 sequence reads: CASSLDRGPQPQHF. The CDR3 nucleotides read TGTGCCAGCTCACTAGACAGGGGGCCTCAGCCCCAGCATTTT.

The V gene is TRBV25-1, the J gene TRBJ2-1, with 9 bases fitting TRBD2. CDR3 size: 16 residues. The V and J ends lost 1 base and 9 bases, in that order; junction bases with no gene match: 10. The germline gives CDR1 MGHDK, CDR2 SYGVNS. CDR3 bases: TGTGCCAGCAGTGAATTAGGTAGCGGGAGCTTTAGTGAGCAGTTCTTC. Translating it yields CASSELGSGSFSEQFF.

This clone showed up just a few times. The chain joins TRBV5-8 to TRBJ2-3; 9 nucleotides agree with TRBD1. Unmatched junction bases numbered 4, after V lost 3 bases and J lost 2 bases. This CDR3 has 15 amino acids. In germline, CDR1 is SGHTS, CDR2 YDEGEE. The CDR3 here is CASSSRDRATDTQYF. The CDR3 DNA follows: TGTGCCAGCAGCTCCCGGGACAGGGCCACAGATACGCAGTATTTT. The full variable domain, in which reference TRBV5-8 and TRBJ2-3 provide the parts outside the CDR3, is EAGVTQSPTHLIKTRGQQATLRCSPISGHTSVYWYQQALGLGLQFLLWYDEGEERNRGNFPPRFSGRQFPNYSSELNVNALELEDSALYLCASSSRDRATDTQYFGPGTRLTVL.

This clone was counted once. The rearrangement uses TRBV27 and TRBJ1-2, with D maybe TRBD1 (6 bases). There are 17 residues in the CDR3. Germline CDR1 and CDR2: MNHEY and SMNVEV (reference sequence). The V gene lost 0 bases and the J gene lost 2 bases, with 16 bases spanning the gap. The CDR3 region is CASSLSSLTGLNYGYTF. The DNA for the CDR3 is TGTGCCAGCAGTTTATCAAGCTTGACAGGACTGAACTATGGCTACACCTTC.

V and J are TRBV28 and TRBJ2-7, with unresolved D. The CDR3 is 14 amino acids. Per germline, CDR1 MDHEN and CDR2 SYDVKM. Trimming cost V 6 bases and J 0 bases, with 12 bases left between them. CDR3 DNA: TGTGCCAGCAGAAACAATGGGCCCTCCTACGAGCAGTACTTC. As protein: CASRNNGPSYEQYF. Variable domain in full (rest from reference TRBV28 and TRBJ2-7): DVKVTQSSRYLVKRTGEKVFLECVQDMDHENMFWYRQDPGLGLRLIYFSYDVKMKEKGDIPEGYSVSREKKERFSLILESASTNQTSMYLCASRNNGPSYEQYFGPGTRLTVT.

The rearrangement links TRBV10-3 to TRBJ1-6, with 7 bases lining up with TRBD1. J gave up 0 bases and V 6 bases, and 5 bases lay outside the gene matches. The CDR3 spans 16 residues. Germline loops: CDR1 ENHRY, CDR2 SYGVKD. CDR3 nucleotide sequence: TGTGCCATCAGCCAGACAGGGAGCTCCTATAATTCACCCCTCCACTTT. Translated: CAISQTGSSYNSPLHF.

DNA of the CDR3: TGTGCCAGTAGTAAACGGGACAGGGGGCGCCCCGGGGAGCTGTTTTTT. Its protein product is CASSKRDRGRPGELFF. The chain carries TRBV19 and TRBJ2-2, with TRBD1 identical over 12 bases. The CDR3 loop spans 16 amino acids. Germline V gene sequence: CDR1 LNHDA, CDR2 SQIVND (reference sequence). The junction had 6 bases not matched to a gene; V was cut back by 4 bases and J by 6 bases.

This chain joins TRBV9 and TRBJ1-6; D call uncertain. Germline assignment: CDR1 SGDLS and CDR2 YYNGEE. The CDR3 spans 15 residues. Trimming removed 4 bases from V and 5 bases from J, with 13 bases in between. The CDR3 loop reads CASSTSPGHNSPLHF. The CDR3 DNA reads TGTGCCAGCAGCACTAGCCCCGGCCATAATTCACCCCTCCACTTT.

The chain combines TRBV7-9 with TRBJ2-2; D possibly corresponds to TRBD2 (5 bases). The CDR3 runs to 15 residues. Trimming pared 0 bases from V and 1 base from J, leaving 6 bases between. The germline V gene encodes CDR1 SEHNR and CDR2 FQNEAQ (reference sequence). The CDR3 nucleotides are TGTGCCAGCAGCTTAGCCCGGGGGAACACCGGGGAGCTGTTTTTT. Protein product: CASSLARGNTGELFF.

This clone was found once. The V and J genes are TRBV9 and TRBJ1-1; D is unclear. Germline-derived CDR1 and CDR2 are SGDLS and YYNGEE. This CDR3 comprises 14 residues. V lost 2 bases and J lost 0, with 8 bases in between. The DNA of the CDR3 is TGTGCCAGCAGCGTCGACTGGCTGAACACTGAAGCTTTCTTT. Protein: CASSVDWLNTEAFF.

The CDR3 coding sequence is TGTGCCAGCAGCAAAGCGGGAGAGAACTACAATGAGCAGTTCTTC. It translates to CASSKAGENYNEQFF. The genes are TRBV7-3 and TRBJ2-1; 8 bases align to TRBD2. The J segment lost 3 bases and the V segment lost 5 bases, leaving 6 bases of the junction unmatched. The CDR3 totals 15 residues. The germline V gene has CDR1 SGHTA and CDR2 FQGTGA. The variable domain in full, with the rest retrieved from reference TRBV7-3 and TRBJ2-1, is GAGVSQTPSNKVTEKGKYVELRCDPISGHTALYWYRQSLGQGPEFLIYFQGTGAADDSGLPNDRFFAVRPEGSVSTLKIQRTERGDSAVYLCASSKAGENYNEQFFGPGTRLTVL.

About this clone: Other DNA sequences of this sample code for an identical CDR3. The chain combines TRBV7-9 with TRBJ1-4, with D possibly matching TRBD1 (6 bases). CDR1 and CDR2 from the germline V gene are SEHNR and FQNEAQ (reference sequence). The length of the CDR3 is 14 residues. The germline V and J ends were trimmed by 2 bases and 2 bases, with 6 bases remaining between them. CDR3: CASSLTGTNEKLFF. For the CDR3, the DNA is TGTGCCAGCAGCTTAACAGGGACTAATGAAAAACTGTTTTTT.

This chain joins TRBV7-2 and TRBJ2-7, with D unresolved. V dropped 5 bases and J dropped 6 bases, with 14 bases sitting between them. CDR1 SGHTA and CDR2 FQGNSA come from the germline V gene. There are 13 residues in the CDR3. The CDR3 DNA sequence: TGTGCCAGCAGCCTAGGCCCCGTCGGCGAGCAGTACTTC. This translates into CASSLGPVGEQYF.

The chain employs TRBV4-3 and TRBJ2-3, with 7 positions matching TRBD1. V gave up 4 bases and J gave up 5 bases; unmatched junction bases: 3. From germline, CDR1 is LGHNA and CDR2 YSLEER. CDR3 length: 13 residues. CDR3 coding DNA: TGCGCCAGCAGCCGAGGACAGGTAGATACGCAGTATTTT. This sequence encodes CASSRGQVDTQYF.

CDR3 in DNA: TGTGCCAGCAAAGCGGGAACTGGCCAGGGTGAGCAGTTCTTC. This gives the protein CASKAGTGQGEQFF. V is TRBV27 and J is TRBJ2-1, with 7 bases fitting TRBD2. Germline V gives CDR1 MNHEY, CDR2 SMNVEV (reference sequence). With V trimmed by 7 bases and J by 9 bases, 12 bases remained unmatched. This CDR3 is built from 14 residues.

This chain uses TRBV7-9 with TRBJ1-1, with 7 bases that match TRBD1. After removal of 4 bases from V and 7 bases from J, the junction contained 9 bases not matched to a gene. Germline values: CDR1 SEHNR, CDR2 FQNEAQ (reference sequence). The CDR3 totals 14 residues. Here the CDR3 DNA reads TGTGCCAGCAGCTCAACCGACAGGGCGCTTGAAGCTTTCTTT. Its translation: CASSSTDRALEAFF. The full variable domain, with the rest looked up from reference TRBV7-9 and TRBJ1-1, is DTGVSQNPRHKITKRGQNVTFRCDPISEHNRLYWYRQTLGQGPEFLTYFQNEAQLEKSRLLSDRFSAERPKGSFSTLEIQRTEQGDSAMYLCASSSTDRALEAFFGQGTRLTVV.

The V gene is TRBV4-2, the J gene TRBJ2-1; 10 bases line up with TRBD2. Trimming at V came to 1 base and at J to 0 bases, leaving 15 bases not matched to a gene. Germline CDR1 LGHNA, CDR2 YNFKEQ. The CDR3 runs 21 residues. CDR3 loop: CASSQVDPASGRLSSYNEQFF. CDR3 DNA sequence: TGTGCCAGCAGCCAAGTAGATCCGGCTAGCGGGAGATTGTCCTCCTACAATGAGCAGTTCTTC.

This chain joins TRBV5-1 and TRBJ1-1, with 8 bases that match TRBD1. Germline V gene lookup returns CDR1 SGHRS and CDR2 YFSETQ. This CDR3 contains 15 residues. V gave up 2 bases and J gave up 3 bases; unmatched junction bases: 6. The CDR3 loop reads CASSLGGRGHTEAFF. CDR3 sequence (DNA): TGCGCCAGCAGCTTAGGTGGCAGGGGGCACACTGAAGCTTTCTTT.

The V and J genes are TRBV5-1 and TRBJ1-6, with TRBD1 as a possible D gene (5 bases). The CDR3 extends over 15 amino acids. Germline V gene data show CDR1 as SGHRS and CDR2 as YFSETQ. Trimming pared 4 bases from V and 3 bases from J, leaving 11 bases between. The CDR3 bases are TGCGCCAGCAGCCCTCGACAGAGCTATAATTCACCCCTCCACTTT. Its translation is CASSPRQSYNSPLHF.